These 17 T cell receptor beta chains were sequenced from one sample in a study of blood T cell repertoires in COVID-19. Measured with immunoSEQ multiplex PCR; TCRdb has only the in-frame clones, and not every one. The profile shows 250,000 to 350,000 clones, about 90% of them singletons. The sequencing input was PBMCs or T cells enriched from blood (not recorded which). These receptors were collected from a woman under 30 with acute COVID-19.

V usage is TRBV7-9 and J usage is TRBJ2-6, with a tentative D call TRBD2 (5 bases). Germline V lookup: CDR1 SEHNR, CDR2 FQNEAQ (reference sequence). The length of the CDR3 is 19 residues. V gave up 2 bases and J gave up 4 bases, with 21 bases separating them. The CDR3 loop reads CASSLPSGDELSGANVLTF. CDR3 coding DNA: TGTGCCAGCAGCTTACCATCCGGGGATGAACTTTCCGGGGCCAACGTCCTGACTTTC.

This chain joins TRBV24-1 and TRBJ1-4; TRBD1 agrees at 9 bases. From germline, CDR1 is KGHDR and CDR2 SFDVKD. The CDR3 runs 15 residues. Losses at the gene ends were 4 bases for V and 7 bases for J; bases not matched to a gene: 6. CDR3 DNA sequence: TGTGCCACCAGTGAATCCGGGACAGGGTCTGAAAAACTGTTTTTT. This codes for CATSESGTGSEKLFF.

The chain joins TRBV30 to TRBJ2-2; maybe TRBD2 (6 bases). Germline loops: CDR1 GTSNPN, CDR2 SVGIG (reference sequence). There are 13 residues in the CDR3. Between the trimmed V and J ends, which lost 8 bases and 0 bases, there was a span of 10 bases. The CDR3 DNA is TGTGCCGGCGGGGTTCCGAACACCGGGGAGCTGTTTTTT. Amino acid sequence: CAGGVPNTGELFF. Variable domain in full (rest from reference TRBV30 and TRBJ2-2): SQTIHQWPATLVQPVGSPLSLECTVEGTSNPNLYWYRQAAGRGLQLLFYSVGIGQISSEVPQNLSASRPQDRQFILSSKKLLLSDSGFYLCAGGVPNTGELFFGEGSRLTVL.

The sample holds a few counts of this clone. The V call is TRBV20-1, the J call TRBJ2-1; 10 positions agree with TRBD1. The V gene end was trimmed by 3 bases and the J gene end by 2 bases; junction bases not matched to a gene: 1. Germline V gene sequence: CDR1 DFQATT, CDR2 SNEGSKA (reference sequence). The CDR3 has 14 amino acids. The DNA of the CDR3 is TGCAGTGCTAGTGGACAGGGGGCCTACAATGAGCAGTTCTTC. Its protein product is CSASGQGAYNEQFF.

This chain uses TRBV4-2 with TRBJ2-1, with no clear D. In germline, CDR1 is LGHNA, CDR2 YNFKEQ. V lost 3 bases and J 7 bases, leaving 10 bases between the germline ends. This CDR3 spans 13 amino acids. CDR3 DNA sequence: TGTGCCAGCAGCCAGCGGAAGGAGAATGAGCAGTTCTTC. Amino acids: CASSQRKENEQFF.

This chain links TRBV7-9 with TRBJ1-2, with 7 bases matching TRBD1. The junction had 13 bases not matched to a gene; V was cut back by 5 bases and J by 7 bases. The CDR3 has 15 amino acids. From germline, CDR1 is SEHNR and CDR2 FQNEAQ (reference sequence). The CDR3 region is CASSRLGQATGGYTF. The CDR3 bases are TGTGCCAGCAGCCGACTCGGACAGGCCACGGGTGGCTACACCTTC. Using reference TRBV7-9 and TRBJ1-2 for the parts outside the CDR3, the full variable domain is DTGVSQNPRHKITKRGQNVTFRCDPISEHNRLYWYRQTLGQGPEFLTYFQNEAQLEKSRLLSDRFSAERPKGSFSTLEIQRTEQGDSAMYLCASSRLGQATGGYTFGSGTRLTVV.

V is TRBV24-1 and J is TRBJ1-1, with a weak D call TRBD1 (6 bases). The germline V gene has CDR1 KGHDR and CDR2 SFDVKD. The V end lost 2 bases, the J end lost 1 base, and 10 bases lay between the germline ends. CDR3 length equals 15 residues. Written as DNA, the CDR3 is TGTGCCACCAGTGATTCCAAGACAGGGAACACTGAAGCTTTCTTT. Protein product: CATSDSKTGNTEAFF.

This chain links TRBV7-9 with TRBJ2-3, with 9 bases matching TRBD2. CDR3 length: 16 residues. Trimming cost V 1 base and J 1 base; bases outside gene matches: 3. Germline V gene lookup returns CDR1 SEHNR and CDR2 FQNEAQ (reference sequence). For the CDR3, the DNA is TGTGCCAGCAGCTTAGTTGCTAGCGGGGGCACAGATACGCAGTATTTT. The encoded protein is CASSLVASGGTDTQYF.

The chain combines TRBV11-2 with TRBJ1-1; weak D call: TRBD1 (5 bases). CDR3 size: 12 residues. CDR1 and CDR2 from the germline V gene are SGHAT and FQNNGV. The V end lost 3 bases, the J end lost 5 bases, and 7 bases lay between the germline ends. CDR3 in DNA: TGTGCCAGCAGCTTTCACAGGACTGAAGCTTTCTTT. Its translation is CASSFHRTEAFF.

Details on this clone: The same CDR3 arises from other DNA sequences in this sample as well. The chain carries TRBV3-1 (or the pseudogene TRBV3-2) and TRBJ2-1, with D hard to call. CDR1 is LGHDT, CDR2 YNNKEL, per germline (reference sequence). Trimming removed 0 bases at V and 0 bases at J, with 6 bases between. This CDR3 comprises 15 residues. CDR3 nucleotides: TGTGCCAGCAGCCAAGACTCGAGCTCCTACAATGAGCAGTTCTTC. Translation gives CASSQDSSSYNEQFF.

The rearrangement uses TRBV28 and TRBJ2-7, with D hard to call. CDR1 and CDR2 from the germline V gene are MDHEN and SYDVKM. The CDR3 consists of 12 residues. Between the trimmed V and J ends, which lost 3 bases and 3 bases, there was a span of 6 bases. This CDR3 reads CASSFLDYEQYF. Written as DNA, the CDR3 is TGTGCCAGCAGTTTTCTAGACTACGAGCAGTACTTC.

This clone was recorded only once. This chain links TRBV28 with TRBJ1-1, with unresolved D. CDR3 length equals 15 residues. Germline V lookup: CDR1 MDHEN, CDR2 SYDVKM. With 7 bases removed from V and 0 bases from J, the gap between germline ends came to 15 bases. The CDR3 region has the DNA TGTGCCAGCACGGACGCGCGGGGAATGAACACTGAAGCTTTCTTT. This encodes CASTDARGMNTEAFF.

The rearrangement links TRBV3-1 (or the pseudogene TRBV3-2) to TRBJ1-1, with a tentative D call TRBD1 (5 bases). Trimming stripped 2 bases from V and 1 base from J, with 8 bases between. This CDR3 contains 14 residues. Germline loops: CDR1 LGHDT, CDR2 YNNKEL (reference sequence). CDR3 bases: TGTGCCAGCAGCCAACCAGGGCCGAACACTGAAGCTTTCTTT. Its protein is CASSQPGPNTEAFF.

This CDR3 is CASSKGTGPGNTIYF. In DNA form, the CDR3 reads TGTGCCAGCTCGAAGGGGACAGGGCCTGGAAACACCATATATTTT. The chain couples TRBV18 to TRBJ1-3; TRBD1 matches at 9 bases. This CDR3 contains 15 residues. The J segment lost 2 bases and the V segment lost 6 bases, leaving 5 bases of the junction unmatched. Per the germline V gene, CDR1 is KGHSH and CDR2 is LQKENI.

The chain employs TRBV9 and TRBJ2-2, with D hard to call. This CDR3 comprises 12 residues. Per the germline V gene, CDR1 is SGDLS and CDR2 is YYNGEE. V lost 0 bases and J 7 bases, leaving 4 bases between the germline ends. The CDR3 spells CASSVAGGELFF. CDR3 DNA: TGTGCCAGCAGCGTAGCGGGCGGGGAGCTGTTTTTT.

This clone has a handful of counts. The V and J genes are TRBV28 and TRBJ2-5, with 12 bases lining up with TRBD2. The CDR3 loop spans 16 amino acids. From germline, CDR1 is MDHEN and CDR2 SYDVKM. V dropped 4 bases and J dropped 2; count of bases not matched to a gene: 5. CDR3 nucleotide sequence: TGTGCCAGCAGTTCGGGACTAGCGGGTGAGCAAGAGACCCAGTACTTC. This gives the protein CASSSGLAGEQETQYF. Filled out from reference TRBV28 and TRBJ2-5, the complete variable domain reads DVKVTQSSRYLVKRTGEKVFLECVQDMDHENMFWYRQDPGLGLRLIYFSYDVKMKEKGDIPEGYSVSREKKERFSLILESASTNQTSMYLCASSSGLAGEQETQYFGPGTRLLVL.

This sequence joins TRBV29-1 and TRBJ2-7; D uncertain. With 6 bases removed from V and 5 bases from J, the gap between germline ends came to 23 bases. Germline V gives CDR1 SQVTM, CDR2 ANQGSEA. This CDR3 region has 15 residues. The CDR3 loop reads CSVALESGRLNEQYF. As DNA, the CDR3 is TGCAGCGTCGCCTTGGAGTCCGGCCGTTTGAACGAGCAGTACTTC.